Shown below are 4 T cell receptor beta chains from a single sample sequenced in a study of shared clonotypes between healthy human individuals (TCRdb year 2020). The library was produced with the immunoSEQ multiplex PCR assay. In its TCRdb copy, this immuneACCESS table keeps in-frame sequences only and misses some clones. Where compared with another copy, unresolved V genes explain less than half of these, and the others have no known cause. The sample has about 2.4 million clones on record, roughly 93% of them singletons. 0.36% of the sample rests with the top ten. The sequencing input was naive CD4+ T cells from PBMCs. Taken with the paper, the label for cell subset or site translates to: CD45RA+ positively selected. The receptors were gathered from a man younger than 35 in good health. Some clones in this sample may be carry-over from other donors' samples.

The chain links TRBV6-1 to TRBJ2-7, with 10 bases fitting TRBD1. The junction had 5 bases not matched to a gene; V was cut back by 6 bases and J by 3 bases. The length of the CDR3 is 14 residues. The germline V gene has CDR1 MNHNS and CDR2 SASEGT. The CDR3 bases are TGTGCCAGCAGGAGACAGGGGGCCGACTACGAGCAGTACTTC. Encoded protein: CASRRQGADYEQYF.

On this clone: The same CDR3 is also encoded by other DNA sequences in this sample. This chain connects TRBV5-1 to TRBJ1-2, with unresolved D. From germline, CDR1 is SGHRS and CDR2 YFSETQ. The CDR3 is made up of 14 amino acids. The V and J ends lost 0 bases and 0 bases respectively, with 6 bases between them. CDR3 region: CASSLGPANYGYTF. The CDR3 nucleotides read TGCGCCAGCAGCTTGGGTCCTGCTAACTATGGCTACACCTTC. The whole variable domain, filled in from reference TRBV5-1 and TRBJ1-2, reads KAGVTQTPRYLIKTRGQQVTLSCSPISGHRSVSWYQQTPGQGLQFLFEYFSETQRNKGNFPGRFSGRQFSNSRSEMNVSTLELGDSALYLCASSLGPANYGYTFGSGTRLTVV.

This chain uses TRBV11-3 with TRBJ2-3; no clear D. CDR3 size: 12 residues. With 0 bases removed from V and 7 bases from J, the gap between germline ends came to 5 bases. Germline assignment: CDR1 SGHNT and CDR2 YENEEA. The DNA for the CDR3 is TGTGCCAGCAGCTTAGATCGAAATACGCAGTATTTT. The encoded protein is CASSLDRNTQYF.

The chain recombines TRBV19 with TRBJ2-6, with D perhaps TRBD2 (5 bases). Germline loops: CDR1 LNHDA, CDR2 SQIVND (reference sequence). The length of the CDR3 is 17 residues. V lost 8 bases to trimming and J lost 0 bases, with 17 bases between them. The CDR3 DNA is TGTGCCAGTGCCCCCCGGGGAACCTACTCTGGGGCCAACGTCCTGACTTTC. Translation gives CASAPRGTYSGANVLTF. Full variable domain (missing parts from reference TRBV19 and TRBJ2-6): DGGITQSPKYLFRKEGQNVTLSCEQNLNHDAMYWYRQDPGQGLRLIYYSQIVNDFQKGDIAEGYSVSREKKESFPLTVTSAQKNPTAFYLCASAPRGTYSGANVLTFGAGSRLTVL.